A selection of T cell receptor beta chains follows, all from one sample in a study of T cells in Graves' hyperthyroidism and ophthalmopathy. One entry per CDR3 protein results from TCRdb running MiXCR on the multiplex PCR reads. Here the sample spans 450,000 to 650,000 distinct CDR3 sequences, 15% to 20% being singletons. Specimen: blood. The receptors were gathered from a woman younger than 30 with Graves' ophthalmopathy. Both conserved end residues are part of each CDR3. A D gene is named only where the DNA matches it firmly. The size of a clone is reported for some rows only, either as once, few or many, or as a class for expanded clones.

v_gene,d_gene,abundance,j_gene,CDR3nt,CDR3aa
TRBV20-1,-,many,TRBJ2-1,TGCAGTGCTAGTGGGGCGGGTGCTTCTCTCTACAATGAGCAGTTCTTC,CSASGAGASLYNEQFF
TRBV27,TRBD2,many,TRBJ2-7,TGTGCCAGCAGTCTGAGACTAGCGGCTGCCTACGAGCAGTACTTC,CASSLRLAAAYEQYF
TRBV3-1,TRBD2,-,TRBJ2-7,TGTGCCAGCAGCCAAGCGCTTAGCGGGGGCCGGAGCTCCTACGAGCAGTACTTC,CASSQALSGGRSSYEQYF
TRBV11-3,TRBD1,-,TRBJ2-2,TGTGCCAGCAGTTCCGCCGGGACAGGGGGTTTCGGGGAGCTGTTTTTT,CASSSAGTGGFGELFF
TRBV3-1,-,many,TRBJ2-7,TGTGCCAGCAGCCAGACTAGGGGTAACGAGCAGTACTTC,CASSQTRGNEQYF
TRBV5-1,-,few,TRBJ2-7,TGCGCCAGCAGCGAGAGGGCCCCTACCTACGAGCAGTACTTC,CASSERAPTYEQYF
TRBV6-2/TRBV6-3,-,few,TRBJ2-5,TGTGCCAGCAGTTACTCGACATTTGACAGTCGGGAGACCCAGTACTTC,CASSYSTFDSRETQYF
TRBV5-1,-,-,TRBJ1-1,TGCGCCAGCAGCTTGGCAGGAGGGCGTAGCACTGAAGCTTTCTTT,CASSLAGGRSTEAFF
TRBV6-5,-,many,TRBJ2-3,TGTGCCAGCAGTTACGACGGGTCCCTTTCCACAGATACGCAGTATTTT,CASSYDGSLSTDTQYF
TRBV29-1,-,many,TRBJ1-1,TGCAGCGTTGAGGGGAACACTGAAGCTTTCTTT,CSVEGNTEAFF
TRBV12-3/TRBV12-4,TRBD1,many,TRBJ2-7,TGTGCCAGCACAATGACAGGGGGCCAGTACGAGCAGTACTTC,CASTMTGGQYEQYF
TRBV28,-,many,TRBJ1-5,TGTGCCAGCGGTTCGAGCAATCAGCCCCAGCATTTT,CASGSSNQPQHF
TRBV7-2,-,many,TRBJ2-6,TGTGCCAGCAGCTTAGGGTGGGCAAAGTCGCGGTCCGGGGCCAACGTCCTGACTTTC,CASSLGWAKSRSGANVLTF
TRBV7-3,-,-,TRBJ1-1,TGTGCCAGCAGCTTCGAATTCAACACTGAAGCTTTCTTT,CASSFEFNTEAFF
TRBV27,-,many,TRBJ2-7,TGTGCCAGCAGTTTCCAGGGAGAACACGAGCAGTACTTC,CASSFQGEHEQYF
TRBV5-1,-,-,TRBJ1-5,TGCGCCAGCTCGACCGGGGACTTAACCCAGCCCCAGCATTTT,CASSTGDLTQPQHF